This T cell receptor (beta chain) was sequenced in a study of human T cells and chemical hapten exposure. Noted time point: patch test 1, 2 weeks after DPC sensitization. Treatment meaning: therapeutic diphenylcyclopropenone sensitization with weekly scalp DPC. From germline, CDR1 is SNHLY and CDR2 FYNNEI. The CDR3 is 12 amino acids. Germline trimming cut 1 base from V and 14 bases from J; bases unmatched to any gene: 3. This clonotype turned up a few times. Via MiXCR, TCRdb re-called the RACE reads, giving one row per CDR3 protein. Of fewer than 400,000 distinct CDR3 sequences in the sample, about 7% are singletons; the top ten hold about 8%.

The sequence derives from a woman aged 18-29 years with alopecia areata. Some clones in this sample may be carry-over from other donors' samples. The chain links TRBV2 to TRBJ2-1; 9 bases fit TRBD1. Sequencing was performed on whole blood, taken in connection with sensitization to the hapten diphenylcyclopropenone (DPC). CDR3 residues: CASSEGGDREFF. Here the CDR3 DNA reads TGTGCCAGCAGTGAAGGAGGGGACAGGGAGTTCTTC.